These T cell receptor beta chains were read from a single sample in a study of OX40 agonist ivuxolimab in advanced cancers. TCRdb's table, derived via immunoSEQ multiplex PCR, lists solely in-frame clones and lacks some. The table includes just over 35,000 clones, roughly 72% detected once. Sequenced material: CD4+ or CD8+ T cells sorted from blood, taken in a trial of the OX40 agonist ivuxolimab. These receptors all come from an adult with an advanced solid tumor such as melanoma, head and neck, liver or kidney cancer. Each CDR3 is given with its conserved first and last residue. Fields, in order: clone size, J gene, D gene, V gene, CDR3 protein. A D gene is named only where the DNA matches it firmly. Rows give clone size only sometimes, using once, few, many, or a class for an expanded clone.

few TRBJ2-3 TRBD1 TRBV27 CASSLLTGGTDTQYF
once TRBJ2-2 NA TRBV4-2 CASSQEGSRGLTGELFF
NA TRBJ1-6 TRBD1 TRBV30 CAWGQGKSPLHF
NA TRBJ2-4 TRBD1 TRBV9 CASSVGDSIAKNIQYF
NA TRBJ2-4 NA TRBV15 CATGEGTAKNIQYF
few TRBJ2-3 NA TRBV20-1 CSAYREDSYF
NA TRBJ2-7 TRBD1 TRBV27 CASSPKGTGTYEQYF
NA TRBJ1-2 TRBD1 TRBV5-1 CASSSDRVGYTF
once TRBJ1-1 NA TRBV9 CASSELSMNTEAFF
NA TRBJ1-5 TRBD1 TRBV2 CASSPQGNQPQHF
NA TRBJ2-5 NA TRBV5-6 CASSFQETQYF
NA TRBJ1-2 NA TRBV28 CASTSRPFDGYTF
few TRBJ1-1 NA TRBV7-2 CASSLVKRNTEAFF
once TRBJ2-4 NA TRBV5-4 CASSLLLEGNIQYF
NA TRBJ1-1 NA TRBV28 CASSRGANTEAFF
NA TRBJ1-6 NA TRBV12-2 CASRSTQGSYNSPLHF
few TRBJ2-7 NA TRBV28 CASSPHTGPGEQYF
NA TRBJ1-5 TRBD1 TRBV30 CAWSVQTGRNNQPQHF
NA TRBJ2-2 TRBD1 TRBV5-1 CASSPGQVNTGELFF
NA TRBJ2-2 TRBD1 TRBV19 CASSIGTVNTGELFF
NA TRBJ1-1 TRBD1 TRBV9 CASSATGIGTEAFF
NA TRBJ1-6 NA TRBV5-4 CASSRGRGGHNNSPLHF
once TRBJ1-2 TRBD1 TRBV6-1 CASSAQQDRGIGYTF
NA TRBJ1-2 NA TRBV5-1 CASSLANREGGYTF
NA TRBJ2-2 TRBD1 TRBV27 CASSDTPGQGTPGELFF
NA TRBJ1-1 NA TRBV9 CASSARGAQNTEAFF
few TRBJ1-1 NA TRBV18 CASSEGLLGTEAFF
few TRBJ2-7 NA TRBV30 CAWNPPMRYEQYF
NA TRBJ2-7 NA TRBV6-1 CASSSSRSKYF
few TRBJ2-3 TRBD2 TRBV9 CASSGLAGNTQYF
NA TRBJ2-1 NA TRBV5-1 CASSFWGVDEQFF
NA TRBJ2-2 TRBD1 TRBV9 CASSVDPQGVTGELFF
NA TRBJ1-1 NA TRBV2 CASSEAGWNTEAFF